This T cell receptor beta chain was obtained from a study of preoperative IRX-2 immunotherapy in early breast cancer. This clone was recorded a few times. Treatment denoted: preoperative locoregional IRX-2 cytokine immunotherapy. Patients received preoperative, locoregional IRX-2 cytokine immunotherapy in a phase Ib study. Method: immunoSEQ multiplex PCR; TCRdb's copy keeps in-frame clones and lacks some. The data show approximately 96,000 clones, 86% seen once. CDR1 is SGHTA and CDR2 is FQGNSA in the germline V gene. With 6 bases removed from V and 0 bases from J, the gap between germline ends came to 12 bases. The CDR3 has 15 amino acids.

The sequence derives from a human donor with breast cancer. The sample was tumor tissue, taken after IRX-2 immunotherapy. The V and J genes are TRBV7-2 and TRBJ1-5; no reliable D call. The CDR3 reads CASSLSTVSNQPQHF. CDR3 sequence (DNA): TGTGCCAGCAGTCTCTCCACCGTTAGCAATCAGCCCCAGCATTTT.